The 32 T cell receptor beta chains below were found in one sample sequenced in a study of cytomegalovirus exposure and HLA in healthy donors (dated by TCRdb to 2015 to 2018). The library relied on the immunoSEQ multiplex PCR assay. For the multiplex PCR, a mixture combining 60 forward primers for TCR Vbeta segments and 13 reverse primers for TCR Jbeta segments was used. What TCRdb holds here is the immuneACCESS table cut down to in-frame rearrangements. Part of the clones is not present; checked against another copy, under half of the missing clones reflect an unresolved V gene, and the others are unexplained. The sample contains hundreds of thousands of clones, more than 55% of them found a single time. The ten largest clones represent approximately 2.5% of the sample. Sequenced sample: PBMCs. Receptors were obtained from a female donor in good health and CMV-seronegative.

This clone was seen just once. The rearrangement links TRBV29-1 to TRBJ1-5; 8 bases match TRBD1. The V segment lost 6 bases and the J segment 7 bases; nucleotides outside the gene matches: 11. Germline-derived CDR1 and CDR2 are SQVTM and ANQGSEA. This CDR3 comprises 14 residues. The CDR3 nucleotides are TGCAGCGTGGCCGTTGGACAGGGAACGCAGCCCCAGCATTTT. Encoded protein: CSVAVGQGTQPQHF.

The gene calls are TRBV6-5 and TRBJ1-1, with D possibly matching TRBD1 (5 bases). The CDR3 contains 11 residues. Per germline, CDR1 MNHEY and CDR2 SVGAGI. Trimming pared 5 bases from V and 11 bases from J, leaving 12 bases between. This CDR3 is CASSATNRAFF. CDR3 coding DNA: TGTGCCAGCAGTGCCACTAACAGGGCTTTCTTT.

This clone was counted only a few times. The chain joins TRBV7-2 to TRBJ1-5, with D maybe TRBD1 (5 bases). The CDR3 is 13 residues long. V lost 7 bases and J lost 6, with 13 bases in between. CDR1 and CDR2 from the germline V gene are SGHTA and FQGNSA. The CDR3 sequence is CASTPGVRQPQHF. CDR3 nucleotide sequence: TGTGCCAGCACCCCGGGGGTTCGTCAGCCCCAGCATTTT.

The rearrangement joins TRBV28 to TRBJ2-7; the match to TRBD1 covers 8 bases. This CDR3 comprises 16 residues. From germline, CDR1 is MDHEN and CDR2 SYDVKM. The V and J ends lost 6 bases and 0 bases, in that order; junction bases with no gene match: 10. For the CDR3, the DNA is TGTGCCAGCAGCCCTCCGGGACAGGAGAGCTCCTACGAGCAGTACTTC. Translation: CASSPPGQESSYEQYF.

This clone has only a few counts. The chain uses TRBV2 and TRBJ2-1, with TRBD2 matching 10 bases. The germline V gene encodes CDR1 SNHLY and CDR2 FYNNEI. CDR3 length: 15 residues. V lost 6 bases, J lost 6 bases, and 8 bases stayed unmatched. This CDR3 reads CASRRPGTSVNEQFF. The DNA for the CDR3 is TGTGCCAGCAGGCGACCCGGGACTAGCGTCAATGAGCAGTTCTTC.

The V call is TRBV6-5, the J call TRBJ2-6; D is unclear. V lost 1 base and J lost 0, with 4 bases in between. This CDR3 spans 15 amino acids. CDR1 and CDR2 (germline): MNHEY, SVGAGI. The DNA for the CDR3 is TGTGCCAGCAGTTACTTCCGCTCTGGGGCCAACGTCCTGACTTTC. Its protein product is CASSYFRSGANVLTF.

J is TRBJ1-5 and V is TRBV6-1; D is perhaps TRBD1 (5 bases). Germline CDR1 reads MNHNS; CDR2 reads SASEGT. This CDR3 has 15 residues. V was trimmed by 7 bases and J by 3 bases, leaving 16 bases between them. The CDR3 nucleotides are TGTGCCAGCACGCCCCGGGGGGGTAACAATCAGCCCCAGCATTTT. Residues: CASTPRGGNNQPQHF.

The rearrangement joins TRBV13 to TRBJ2-2; the match to TRBD2 covers 10 bases. The CDR3 has 15 residues. The V segment lost 8 bases and the J segment 1 base; nucleotides outside the gene matches: 4. The germline CDR1 and CDR2 sequences are PRHDT and FYEKMQ (reference sequence). Here the CDR3 reads CASQRLAGNTGELFF. CDR3 coding DNA: TGTGCCAGCCAACGACTAGCGGGGAACACCGGGGAGCTGTTTTTT.

V and J are TRBV14 and TRBJ2-7, with TRBD1 matching 9 bases. The CDR3 has 15 residues. V dropped 0 bases and J dropped 6; count of bases not matched to a gene: 6. Germline-derived CDR1 and CDR2 are SGHDN and FVKESK. The CDR3 coding sequence is TGTGCCAGCAGCCAAGATAAGGGACAGGGCTTCGAGCAGTACTTC. Its translation: CASSQDKGQGFEQYF.

This clone appeared a few times. This rearrangement joins TRBV27 to TRBJ2-1; TRBD1 might be the D (6 bases). Germline loops: CDR1 MNHEY, CDR2 SMNVEV (reference sequence). V was trimmed by 6 bases and J by 0 bases, leaving 18 bases between them. The CDR3 totals 17 residues. CDR3 region: CASSVRQVRSSYNEQFF. The CDR3 DNA follows: TGTGCCAGCAGCGTTCGACAGGTCCGGAGCTCCTACAATGAGCAGTTCTTC.

The genes are TRBV27 and TRBJ2-1; 7 positions agree with TRBD2. The CDR3 is made up of 15 amino acids. Germline values: CDR1 MNHEY, CDR2 SMNVEV (reference sequence). The V gene end was trimmed by 4 bases and the J gene end by 6 bases; junction bases not matched to a gene: 9. In DNA form, the CDR3 reads TGTGCCAGCAGTTCAGGCGGGAGTTGGTCCAATGAGCAGTTCTTC. Translating gives CASSSGGSWSNEQFF.

The V call is TRBV28, the J call TRBJ2-2; no definite D call. Trimming removed 3 bases from V and 5 bases from J, with 4 bases in between. Germline CDR1 reads MDHEN; CDR2 reads SYDVKM. The CDR3 consists of 12 residues. The chain's CDR3 is CASSFRTGELFF. The CDR3 DNA is TGTGCCAGCAGTTTTCGTACCGGGGAGCTGTTTTTT. Full variable domain (remainder filled in from reference TRBV28 and TRBJ2-2): DVKVTQSSRYLVKRTGEKVFLECVQDMDHENMFWYRQDPGLGLRLIYFSYDVKMKEKGDIPEGYSVSREKKERFSLILESASTNQTSMYLCASSFRTGELFFGEGSRLTVL.

The V and J genes are TRBV11-3 and TRBJ2-6; D is unclear. CDR1 and CDR2 (germline): SGHNT, YENEEA. The ends were cut back, 0 bases at V and 0 bases at J, with 9 bases in the middle. The CDR3 runs to 17 residues. CDR3 nucleotide sequence: TGTGCCAGCAGCTTAGACGAAGCCTTCTCTGGGGCCAACGTCCTGACTTTC. Translating it yields CASSLDEAFSGANVLTF.

The V call is TRBV2, the J call TRBJ2-1; no reliable D call. This CDR3 is built from 18 residues. Trimming cost V 5 bases and J 3 bases, with 23 bases left between them. Germline V gene data show CDR1 as SNHLY and CDR2 as FYNNEI. This chain's CDR3 is CASSQPPVVERHYNEQFF. CDR3 bases: TGTGCCAGCAGTCAGCCCCCTGTGGTGGAGAGGCACTACAATGAGCAGTTCTTC. Based on the CDR3 plus reference TRBV2 and TRBJ2-1, the full variable domain is EPEVTQTPSHQVTQMGQEVILRCVPISNHLYFYWYRQILGQKVEFLVSFYNNEISEKSEIFDDQFSVERPDGSNFTLKIRSTKLEDSAMYFCASSQPPVVERHYNEQFFGPGTRLTVL.

This clone showed up just a few times. The V call is TRBV28, the J call TRBJ2-7; a possible D gene is TRBD2 (5 bases). V lost 4 bases to trimming and J lost 1 base, with 14 bases between them. CDR3 length equals 15 residues. CDR1 and CDR2 (germline): MDHEN, SYDVKM. The CDR3 region has the DNA TGTGCCAGCAGTTCAGGAGGAGATAGGTCCTACGAGCAGTACTTC. As protein: CASSSGGDRSYEQYF.

This chain connects TRBV27 to TRBJ2-7; D unclear. The CDR3 contains 15 residues. Germline V gene data show CDR1 as MNHEY and CDR2 as SMNVEV (reference sequence). V was cut by 2 bases and J by 3 bases, with 14 bases left in between. This CDR3 reads CASSLGPRHNYEQYF. CDR3 nucleotides: TGTGCCAGCAGTTTAGGGCCGAGACACAACTACGAGCAGTACTTC.

The rearrangement uses TRBV7-3 and TRBJ1-2; D gene unclear. The V and J ends lost 1 base and 8 bases respectively, with 14 bases between them. Germline V gene lookup returns CDR1 SGHTA and CDR2 FQGTGA. This CDR3 has 14 amino acids. CDR3 loop: CASSLNPGGSGYTF. CDR3 nucleotides: TGTGCCAGCAGCTTAAACCCCGGAGGGTCGGGCTACACCTTC.

The chain is built from TRBV5-4 and TRBJ1-2; D ambiguous. Germline V lookup: CDR1 SGHNT, CDR2 YYREEE (reference sequence). The CDR3 consists of 14 residues. The V gene lost 2 bases and the J gene lost 0 bases, with 8 bases spanning the gap. The CDR3 spells CASSFPRTNYGYTF. The CDR3 bases are TGTGCCAGCAGCTTTCCGCGGACTAACTATGGCTACACCTTC.

The chain recombines TRBV19 with TRBJ2-4; D is unclear. The V gene's germline CDR1 is LNHDA and CDR2 SQIVND (reference sequence). The length of the CDR3 is 16 residues. The V end lost 3 bases, the J end lost 3 bases, and 15 bases lay between the germline ends. CDR3 DNA sequence: TGTGCCAGTAGTATCCCCAGCGTTGATGACAAAAACATTCAGTACTTC. This codes for CASSIPSVDDKNIQYF.

The chain has TRBV28 and TRBJ2-6; a weak D match, TRBD1 (5 bases). The V gene's germline CDR1 is MDHEN and CDR2 SYDVKM. This CDR3 region has 17 residues. The V end was cut by 3 bases, the J end by 0 bases, with 12 bases between. This CDR3 reads CASSFQGGSSGANVLTF. CDR3 nucleotide sequence: TGTGCCAGCAGTTTCCAGGGTGGAAGCTCTGGGGCCAACGTCCTGACTTTC.

V usage is TRBV10-3 and J usage is TRBJ2-7, with 13 bases aligning to TRBD2. The length of the CDR3 is 16 residues. CDR1 ENHRY and CDR2 SYGVKD come from the germline V gene. V dropped 1 base and J dropped 4; count of bases not matched to a gene: 4. CDR3 sequence reads: CAISEFTSGRAYEQYF. The CDR3 bases are TGTGCCATCAGTGAGTTCACTAGCGGGAGGGCTTACGAGCAGTACTTC.

The V gene is TRBV29-1, the J gene TRBJ2-1, with D possibly TRBD1 on 6 matching bases. Germline values: CDR1 SQVTM, CDR2 ANQGSEA. V shed 6 bases and J shed 8 bases, with 17 bases lying between them. This CDR3 region has 13 residues. CDR3 DNA: TGCAGCGTAGAAAGGGACATAATCCATGAGCAGTTCTTC. Protein: CSVERDIIHEQFF.

The chain's CDR3 is CASSHTTVNSGNTIYF. CDR3 nucleotide sequence: TGTGCCAGCAGCCATACGACAGTTAATTCTGGAAACACCATATATTTT. V and J are TRBV7-9 and TRBJ1-3; tentatively, D is TRBD1 (5 bases). V was shortened by 5 bases and J by 1 base, with 15 bases between the two germline ends. This CDR3 contains 16 residues. CDR1 is SEHNR and CDR2 is FQNEAQ in the germline V gene (reference sequence).

The chain employs TRBV7-9 and TRBJ1-4, with TRBD1 identical over 11 bases. V shed 4 bases, J shed 10 bases, and the junction held 8 bases outside the gene matches. The CDR3 contains 15 residues. CDR1 and CDR2 (germline): SEHNR, FQNEAQ (reference sequence). CDR3 sequence: CASSSPGQGGTKLFF. The CDR3 DNA follows: TGTGCCAGCAGCTCACCGGGACAGGGGGGTACAAAACTGTTTTTT. The full variable domain, its missing parts supplied by reference TRBV7-9 and TRBJ1-4, is DTGVSQNPRHKITKRGQNVTFRCDPISEHNRLYWYRQTLGQGPEFLTYFQNEAQLEKSRLLSDRFSAERPKGSFSTLEIQRTEQGDSAMYLCASSSPGQGGTKLFFGSGTQLSVL.

This clone was seen once. This chain links TRBV6-6 with TRBJ1-2; D gene uncertain. The CDR3 has 15 amino acids. Trimming took 6 bases from V and 7 from J, leaving 21 bases between them. Per the germline V gene, CDR1 is MNHNY and CDR2 is SVGAGI (reference sequence). CDR3 amino acids: CASSPYTGIGSGYTF. Written as DNA, the CDR3 is TGTGCCAGCAGCCCTTATACGGGAATAGGATCTGGCTACACCTTC.

V is TRBV7-3 and J is TRBJ2-5, with D maybe TRBD2 (5 bases). Germline V gives CDR1 SGHTA, CDR2 FQGTGA. The length of the CDR3 is 14 residues. V dropped 2 bases and J dropped 5 bases, with 12 bases sitting between them. CDR3 coding DNA: TGTGCCAGCAGCTTAGGGCCCGGCGGGGAGACCCAGTACTTC. Protein product: CASSLGPGGETQYF. The full variable domain, its missing parts supplied by reference TRBV7-3 and TRBJ2-5, is GAGVSQTPSNKVTEKGKYVELRCDPISGHTALYWYRQSLGQGPEFLIYFQGTGAADDSGLPNDRFFAVRPEGSVSTLKIQRTERGDSAVYLCASSLGPGGETQYFGPGTRLLVL.

In its sample, this clone was seen a few times. V is TRBV11-2 and J is TRBJ2-3, with 8 bases that match TRBD2. This CDR3 contains 17 residues. Germline V gives CDR1 SGHAT, CDR2 FQNNGV. With V trimmed by 2 bases and J by 6 bases, 13 bases remained unmatched. In nucleotides, the CDR3 is TGTGCCAGCAGCTTAATTCCGCGGGAGGAGGGTCGGGATACGCAGTATTTT. Protein: CASSLIPREEGRDTQYF.

This chain joins TRBV5-1 and TRBJ1-2; D gene ambiguous. Germline loops: CDR1 SGHRS, CDR2 YFSETQ. This CDR3 has 14 amino acids. V shed 1 base and J shed 4 bases, with 11 bases lying between them. The CDR3 loop reads CASSLLTVSYGYTF. CDR3 coding DNA: TGCGCCAGCAGCTTGCTTACAGTTTCCTATGGCTACACCTTC.

This clone was counted only a few times. CDR3 in amino acids: CASAVSGRVYNEQFF. DNA of the CDR3: TGTGCCAGCGCAGTTAGCGGGAGGGTATACAATGAGCAGTTCTTC. The V and J genes are TRBV5-4 and TRBJ2-1; 11 bases line up with TRBD2. In germline, CDR1 is SGHNT, CDR2 YYREEE (reference sequence). CDR3 size: 15 residues. Trimming at V came to 7 bases and at J to 4 bases, leaving 7 bases not matched to a gene.

On this clone: The junction departs from germline at one end; a sequencing error may be responsible. This rearrangement joins TRBV7-9 to TRBJ1-1; D is undetermined. CDR1 and CDR2 from the germline V gene are SEHNR and FQNEAQ (reference sequence). This CDR3 is built from 13 residues. In DNA form, the CDR3 reads TGTTCCAGCAGCTTAGCGACTAACACTGAAGCTTTCTTT. This codes for CSSSLATNTEAFF.

The chain is built from TRBV25-1 and TRBJ2-3; the match to TRBD1 covers 9 bases. The V and J ends lost 3 bases and 6 bases, in that order; junction bases with no gene match: 10. The CDR3 length is 16 residues. From germline, CDR1 is MGHDK and CDR2 SYGVNS. CDR3 protein: CASSDRSGTGLDTQYF. CDR3 in DNA: TGTGCCAGCAGTGACCGATCCGGGACAGGGTTGGATACGCAGTATTTT.

The CDR3 protein is CASSPQGVNTEAFF. In DNA form, the CDR3 reads TGTGCCAGCTCACCACAGGGGGTGAACACTGAAGCTTTCTTT. V gene TRBV18 combines with J gene TRBJ1-1; TRBD1 might be the D (6 bases). V lost 1 base and J lost 0, with 6 bases in between. The CDR3 length is 14 residues. CDR1 is KGHSH, CDR2 LQKENI, per germline.